The following is a T cell receptor beta chain sequence with its context. This clonotype has a count of ten or more. Its antigen is not yet known. Base qualities are not recorded, but no much larger clone differs from it by a single base. The CDR3 goes from the cysteine to the phenylalanine over 13 residues. Only the CDR3 part of the read is kept: 39 bases, read in frame from the first base. V is clipped by 1 base and J by 6 bases, and the sequence between their germline boundaries is 9 bases long. Based on the germline V gene (reference sequence), the CDR1 and CDR2 sequences are LGHDT and YNNKEL. The entry originates in a study of early T cells in non-severe SARS-CoV-2 infection (dated by TCRdb to the early 2020s). For the study in its entirety: Because TCR sequencing relied on bulk RNA taken from unsorted whole blood, pairing of alpha and beta chains was not possible.

The research as a whole found: VDJdb matching was skewed toward anti-spike CD8 responses and likely underestimated virus-specific expansions by missing private and CD4 specificities.

Libraries were constructed by 5' RACE. Instrument used: NextSeq 500. The TCR library protocol attached unique molecular identifiers to individual cDNA molecules to correct for sequencing error and PCR bias. Both TCR alpha and beta chains were sequenced, and tight co-correlation was observed between alpha and beta sequence abundances in each sample. The paper's data handling went like this. Decombinator V4 was used to annotate TCR sequences for V gene, J gene and CDR3. Expanded TCRs were defined as changing significantly between any two time points under a Poisson model with p below 0.0001. TCR abundances were normalised to the total number of TCRs sequenced in each sample and reported as counts per million. TRAV1-2 paired with TRAJ12, TRAJ20 or TRAJ33 defined MAIT TCRs, while TRAV10 paired with TRAJ18 defined iNKT TCRs. VDJdb, accessed on 1 November 2021, was searched for TCRs annotated for CMV, EBV and SARS-CoV-2, and TCRs annotated for more than one antigen were excluded. The public reads were reanalyzed by TCRdb: fastp trimming at Q25, MiXCR alignment, in-frame beta chains only. Entries are consolidated by CDR3 protein sequence, retaining the most common genes and DNA. It is TCRdb's table, rather than the study itself, that gives the V and J calls and clone size. This sample is represented by around 20,000 distinct CDR3 sequences; about 4.9% of them were singletons. Roughly 5.2% of the sample rests with the top ten.

The study was a case-control design nested within a healthcare worker cohort in London, UK, with weekly nasopharyngeal swab PCR tests and blood sampling. Between 23 and 31 March 2020, the week of the UK lockdown, healthcare workers were enrolled and then followed up weekly for as long as 16 weeks. Recombination joined TRBV3-1 with TRBJ1-2; TRBD1 is perhaps the D gene, given 6 matching bases. The sequence was obtained from an adult who was a healthcare worker with PCR-confirmed SARS-CoV-2 infection or an uninfected control (not recorded which). Sequenced: whole blood. The DNA sequence is as follows: TGTGCCAGCAGCCAAGCAAGGGGGGATGGCTACACCTTC. This yields the protein CASSQARGDGYTF.